A selection of T cell receptor beta chains follows, all from one sample in a study of blood T cells in healthy people across ages. Using its own MiXCR run on the 5' RACE reads, TCRdb lists one record per CDR3 protein. This sample carries roughly 1 million distinct CDR3 sequences, approximately 25% of them seen once, and the ten largest clones take approximately 0.7%. This sample was also put to use in a study of T cells of mothers and their children.

Material: blood. The receptors derive from a girl aged 2-10 years in good health. CDR3s include the opening cysteine and the closing phenylalanine or tryptophan. D genes are given only for firm matches. Only part of the rows carry a size: once, few, many, or a class if the clone is expanded.

cdr3_nt,cdr3_aa,j_call,v_call,d_call,clone_size
TGCAGCGTTGTGGGTACAGGAAGGGGCACTGAAGCTTTCTTT,CSVVGTGRGTEAFF,TRBJ1-1,TRBV29-1,NA,NA
TGTGCCAGCACGCCCAATGGGCTAACGGAGACCCAGTACTTC,CASTPNGLTETQYF,TRBJ2-5,TRBV28,NA,few
TGTGCCAGCAGTAAGGCTAGCGGCAGCACAGATACGCAGTATTTT,CASSKASGSTDTQYF,TRBJ2-3,TRBV2,TRBD2,NA
TGCAGCGTTCGGCGGGGGTCCAATGAGCAGTTCTTC,CSVRRGSNEQFF,TRBJ2-1,TRBV29-1,TRBD2,NA
TGTGCCAGCAGCCAGGACAGGGCTGCGACCCAGTACTTC,CASSQDRAATQYF,TRBJ2-5,TRBV12-3/TRBV12-4,TRBD1,NA
TGTGCCATCAGTGAGGTCAGGGCCTACGAGCAGTACTTC,CAISEVRAYEQYF,TRBJ2-7,TRBV10-3,NA,few
TGCGCCAGCAGCCAAGATCTGGGGCTAGGGTATGGCTACACCTTC,CASSQDLGLGYGYTF,TRBJ1-2,TRBV4-1,NA,NA
TGCGCCAGCAGCTTGGTTACAGGTGACACCGGGGAGCTGTTTTTT,CASSLVTGDTGELFF,TRBJ2-2,TRBV5-1,NA,NA
TGCAGTGCTAATCAGTCCCCGCTTTTAGATGGCTACACCTTC,CSANQSPLLDGYTF,TRBJ1-2,TRBV20-1,NA,once
TGTGCCAGCAGCTTAACCAGGGACAGGGAAAATGAGCAGTTCTTC,CASSLTRDRENEQFF,TRBJ2-1,TRBV7-3,TRBD1,NA
TGCGCCAGCAGCTTCCCGGACTATAAGGGGAGAGAGACCCAGTACTTC,CASSFPDYKGRETQYF,TRBJ2-5,TRBV5-1,NA,few
TGTGCCAGCAGCGTAGACTGGGCAGGGAACACTGAAGCTTTCTTT,CASSVDWAGNTEAFF,TRBJ1-1,TRBV9,NA,once
TGCGCCAGCAGCCAAAGGACAGGGGGGAATCAGCCCCAGCATTTT,CASSQRTGGNQPQHF,TRBJ1-5,TRBV4-3,TRBD1,few
TGTGCCAGCAGCTTAAAGGATCAGTTCTTC,CASSLKDQFF,TRBJ2-1,TRBV7-9,NA,few
TGTGCCAGCAGCCCCGGAACCGGGCGGCAAGCTTTCTTT,CASSPGTGRQAFF,TRBJ1-1,TRBV14,NA,few
TGCAGCGTTGATTTGCAGGGTGGAGAGACAGATACGCAGTATTTT,CSVDLQGGETDTQYF,TRBJ2-3,TRBV29-1,NA,NA
TGTGCCAGCTCACCCGGACAGGGGGCAGGAACTGGGGCCAACGTCCTGACTTTC,CASSPGQGAGTGANVLTF,TRBJ2-6,TRBV18,TRBD1,NA
TGTGCCACTCGGAGGGCCACCTACAATGAGCAGTTCTTC,CATRRATYNEQFF,TRBJ2-1,TRBV7-2,NA,once
TGTGCCAGCCCATCGGTATCCGGGGAGACCCAGTACTTC,CASPSVSGETQYF,TRBJ2-5,TRBV7-9,NA,few
TGTGCCAGCCTCCCTAACAGGGGGGTTTACAATGAGCAGTTCTTC,CASLPNRGVYNEQFF,TRBJ2-1,TRBV6-1,TRBD1,NA
TGTGCCAGCAGCCTGCTGGGGCTCAGGGAAGCTTTCTTT,CASSLLGLREAFF,TRBJ1-1,TRBV5-4,NA,NA
TGTGCCAGCAGCTTATATAGCGGGGGCAATGAGCAGTTCTTC,CASSLYSGGNEQFF,TRBJ2-1,TRBV7-2,TRBD2,few
TGCAGTGCTAGAGATCTGGGGAGGGCGGATGAAGCTTTCTTT,CSARDLGRADEAFF,TRBJ1-1,TRBV20-1,NA,few
TGTGCCAGCAGTCAGGGACTAGCGGGAGAATACGAGCAGTACTTC,CASSQGLAGEYEQYF,TRBJ2-7,TRBV12-3/TRBV12-4,TRBD2,NA
TGTGCCAGCAGTCCCGAGGGGGTGAGCCGGGACCAAGAGACCCAGTACTTC,CASSPEGVSRDQETQYF,TRBJ2-5,TRBV27,NA,NA
TGCACCAGCGCGAAGGACAGGCCCGGCTACACCTTC,CTSAKDRPGYTF,TRBJ1-2,TRBV1,NA,NA
TGTGCCAGCAGCCCTAGCGGGGGGGCCGCAGAGACCCAGTACTTC,CASSPSGGAAETQYF,TRBJ2-5,TRBV27,TRBD2,NA
TGCAGCGCCACGAGCGGGGGGACAACAGATACGCAGTATTTT,CSATSGGTTDTQYF,TRBJ2-3,TRBV20-1,TRBD2,NA
TGTGCCAGCGGGGGGATTGGGAACGAGCAGTACTTC,CASGGIGNEQYF,TRBJ2-7,TRBV25-1,NA,few
TGTGCCAGCAGTCCGCCGGGACCCGGGTTTGGTGAGCAGTACTTC,CASSPPGPGFGEQYF,TRBJ2-5,TRBV28,NA,few
TGTGCCAGCAGCTTAAGGCTAGCGGGAGTAGGCGAGACCCAGTACTTC,CASSLRLAGVGETQYF,TRBJ2-5,TRBV7-2,TRBD2,NA
TGTGCCAGCAGCTTAGGTTCCCCAGGGCAACGTAATTCACCCCTCCACTTT,CASSLGSPGQRNSPLHF,TRBJ1-6,TRBV7-2,NA,NA
TGTGCCAGCAGTTTGACTAGCTATGAGCAGTTCTTC,CASSLTSYEQFF,TRBJ2-1,TRBV25-1,TRBD2,few
TGTGCCAGCAGCCCCCTAGGGACTAGGTACTACGAGCAGTACTTC,CASSPLGTRYYEQYF,TRBJ2-7,TRBV7-9,TRBD2,NA
TGCAGCATTGAAGACTGGCAGGGGATGATTGCAGATACGCAGTATTTT,CSIEDWQGMIADTQYF,TRBJ2-3,TRBV29-1,NA,NA
TGTGCCAGCGGGTCGTTGAACACCGGGGAGCTGTTTTTT,CASGSLNTGELFF,TRBJ2-2,TRBV4-2,NA,few
TGTGCCTGGAGTGTAAGTGCCAGGACCCAGTACTTC,CAWSVSARTQYF,TRBJ2-5,TRBV30,NA,NA
TGCAGTCCCGAAACGGGGACAGACTATGGCTACACCTTC,CSPETGTDYGYTF,TRBJ1-2,TRBV20-1,TRBD1,few
TGTGCCAGCAGCAAAATTTCTCTAACCGGGGAGCTGTTTTTT,CASSKISLTGELFF,TRBJ2-2,TRBV21-1,NA,NA
TGCGCCAGCAGCTCGGACTCATGGTCTAGAGAGTCAAACACTGAAGCTTTCTTT,CASSSDSWSRESNTEAFF,TRBJ1-1,TRBV5-1,NA,few
TGTGCCAGCAGCCAATTTACGGGACAGGGTGTACAGCCCCAGCATTTT,CASSQFTGQGVQPQHF,TRBJ1-5,TRBV4-2,TRBD1,NA